The rows below give T cell receptor beta chains drawn from one sample of a study of patients and donors after allogeneic stem cell transplantation. One entry per CDR3 protein results from TCRdb running MiXCR on the RT-PCR reads. The sample holds tens of thousands of distinct CDR3 sequences, approximately 6.2% seen once. Specimen: blood, either unsorted or a sorted T cell fraction (not recorded which). The source of these receptors is a human donor who was either an allogeneic HSCT recipient or a stem cell or donor lymphocyte infusion donor (not recorded which). It is not recorded whose cells these are; they may come from a transplant donor. Both conserved end residues are part of each CDR3. The D gene is left open where the match is weak.

CDR3: CASSLTSGGANIQYF; D: .; J: TRBJ2-4; V: TRBV7-9
CDR3: CASSPDRGQQYF; D: TRBD1; J: TRBJ2-7; V: TRBV5-6
CDR3: CASSREREVFETQYF; D: TRBD2; J: TRBJ2-5; V: TRBV4-3
CDR3: CSARGLAGEGGGQFF; D: TRBD2; J: TRBJ2-1; V: TRBV20-1
CDR3: CASSPGQGFYEQYF; D: TRBD1; J: TRBJ2-7; V: TRBV18
CDR3: CASKIGNPYEQYF; D: .; J: TRBJ2-7; V: TRBV2
CDR3: CSARTSGWNTGELFF; D: TRBD2; J: TRBJ2-2; V: TRBV20-1
CDR3: CASSQGYSGANVLTF; D: .; J: TRBJ2-6; V: TRBV4-3
CDR3: CSARDRGATEAFF; D: .; J: TRBJ1-1; V: TRBV20-1
CDR3: CASSNRVTQYF; D: .; J: TRBJ2-5; V: TRBV11-2
CDR3: CASSFTYEQYF; D: .; J: TRBJ2-7; V: TRBV7-9
CDR3: CASSLARTGWPYEQYF; D: TRBD1; J: TRBJ2-7; V: TRBV5-6
CDR3: CASSFTHRGRYEKLFF; D: TRBD1; J: TRBJ1-4; V: TRBV7-9
CDR3: CASSPPWGTYELYF; D: .; J: TRBJ2-7; V: TRBV28
CDR3: CASSEGQGVNGELFF; D: .; J: TRBJ2-2; V: TRBV6-1
CDR3: CASSLATGGSRVHNEQFF; D: TRBD2; J: TRBJ2-1; V: TRBV5-1
CDR3: CASSVVGRGGETQYF; D: .; J: TRBJ2-5; V: TRBV9
CDR3: CASSLAGTGVYNEQFF; D: TRBD1; J: TRBJ2-1; V: TRBV7-2
CDR3: CASSQMSNQPQHF; D: .; J: TRBJ1-5; V: TRBV3-1
CDR3: CASSLQVAGRNEQFF; D: TRBD2; J: TRBJ2-1; V: TRBV5-1
CDR3: CASSRLAGEIDTQYF; D: TRBD2; J: TRBJ2-3; V: TRBV6-5
CDR3: CASSLGRQGYNSPLHF; D: TRBD1; J: TRBJ1-6; V: TRBV7-9
CDR3: CASSDPFREQYF; D: .; J: TRBJ2-7; V: TRBV2
CDR3: CATSRGNTEAFF; D: .; J: TRBJ1-1; V: TRBV15
CDR3: CASSRDQRTSDTQYF; D: .; J: TRBJ2-3; V: TRBV5-1
CDR3: CASSPDSSHGYTF; D: .; J: TRBJ1-2; V: TRBV18
CDR3: CASSLGGTLNTIYF; D: .; J: TRBJ1-3; V: TRBV7-2
CDR3: CASSQRQVQVEQYF; D: .; J: TRBJ2-7; V: TRBV3-1
CDR3: CASGLAAPVGSYNEQFF; D: .; J: TRBJ2-1; V: TRBV12-5
CDR3: CASSQEYWLAGKNEQFF; D: TRBD2; J: TRBJ2-1; V: TRBV4-3
CDR3: CASSPGEGSNQPQHF; D: .; J: TRBJ1-5; V: TRBV21-1
CDR3: CATSSGSGSKNIQYF; D: TRBD2; J: TRBJ2-4; V: TRBV11-2
CDR3: CATSDFGTGWNNEQFF; D: .; J: TRBJ2-1; V: TRBV24-1
CDR3: CASPPGYPMNTEAFF; D: .; J: TRBJ1-1; V: TRBV28
CDR3: CASSLEGRGTDTQYF; D: TRBD2; J: TRBJ2-3; V: TRBV7-2
CDR3: CASSPGLASYEQYF; D: TRBD2; J: TRBJ2-7; V: TRBV6-5
CDR3: CASSLITGELFF; D: .; J: TRBJ2-2; V: TRBV7-9
CDR3: CASSPGTSGYNEQFF; D: TRBD2; J: TRBJ2-1; V: TRBV28
CDR3: CASSPEGQVVGYTF; D: .; J: TRBJ1-2; V: TRBV18
CDR3: CASSPVRQGNYGYTF; D: TRBD1; J: TRBJ1-2; V: TRBV7-9
CDR3: CASSYGQGGEQYF; D: .; J: TRBJ2-7; V: TRBV6-6
CDR3: CASSSSSAGTHTEAFF; D: .; J: TRBJ1-1; V: TRBV7-3
CDR3: CASSFQGNTEAFF; D: .; J: TRBJ1-1; V: TRBV27
CDR3: CASSLAGGSYNEQFF; D: .; J: TRBJ2-1; V: TRBV11-1
CDR3: CAGGILNTEAFF; D: .; J: TRBJ1-1; V: TRBV30
CDR3: CASSYSWTENQPQHF; D: .; J: TRBJ1-5; V: TRBV6-5
CDR3: CASSPRQANEKLFF; D: .; J: TRBJ1-4; V: TRBV14
CDR3: CSVARASGFLEQFF; D: TRBD2; J: TRBJ2-1; V: TRBV29-1
CDR3: CASSQEGGLARYEQYF; D: TRBD2; J: TRBJ2-7; V: TRBV4-1
CDR3: CASRPGGAYTGELFF; D: TRBD1; J: TRBJ2-2; V: TRBV28
CDR3: CASSRNVRLAGVYNEQFF; D: TRBD2; J: TRBJ2-1; V: TRBV7-9
CDR3: CATSRGVQETQYF; D: .; J: TRBJ2-5; V: TRBV15
CDR3: CASSSGLAGSSYNEQFF; D: TRBD2; J: TRBJ2-1; V: TRBV28
CDR3: CASSPRSAGELFF; D: .; J: TRBJ2-2; V: TRBV7-2
CDR3: CAISKREDQSYEQYF; D: TRBD2; J: TRBJ2-7; V: TRBV10-3
CDR3: CASSYALAGGHEQFF; D: TRBD2; J: TRBJ2-1; V: TRBV6-5
CDR3: CSARDRESSNTGELFF; D: .; J: TRBJ2-2; V: TRBV20-1
CDR3: CSASPQIQVEKLFF; D: .; J: TRBJ1-4; V: TRBV20-1